The rows below give T cell receptor beta chains drawn from one sample of a study of cytotoxic CD8 clonotypes in ibrutinib-treated CLL. Measured with immunoSEQ multiplex PCR; TCRdb has only the in-frame clones, and not every one. Here the sample spans 15,000 to 20,000 clones, 68% being singletons. The sample here was PBMCs, taken before ibrutinib treatment. Source of these receptors: a human donor with chronic lymphocytic leukemia. Both conserved end residues are trimmed from each CDR3. Each record gives: clone size, D gene, V gene, CDR3 protein. The D gene is left open where the match is weak. Clone size is shown for a subset of rows, as once, few, many or a class of expanded clone.

size: few; D: NA; V: TRBV10-2; CDR3: ASSHKTSPYEQF
size: NA; D: TRBD1; V: TRBV19; CDR3: ASSHSGTENTEVF
size: NA; D: NA; V: TRBV11-3; CDR3: ASSPGAVSRYEQY
size: NA; D: NA; V: TRBV27; CDR3: ASSAPFRGLNEQY
size: NA; D: TRBD1; V: TRBV28; CDR3: ASSTLGTVNSPLH
size: NA; D: NA; V: TRBV5-4; CDR3: ASSLDSGANVLT
size: few; D: NA; V: TRBV5-1; CDR3: ASSPGTPGNTIY
size: NA; D: NA; V: TRBV30; CDR3: AWSHGNNEQF
size: NA; D: TRBD1; V: TRBV5-6; CDR3: ASSVGTVGNQPQH
size: NA; D: NA; V: TRBV7-9; CDR3: ASSPTETQY
size: NA; D: TRBD1; V: TRBV9; CDR3: ASSVAGGIGEKLF
size: NA; D: TRBD1; V: TRBV4-3; CDR3: ASSLTTGTGGYEQY